This T cell receptor (beta chain) was recovered during a study of T cells expressing NK-cell markers. Concerning this clonotype: Its specificity is not known.

cDNA encoding TCR beta was synthesized via 5'RACE template switching incorporating UMIs. TCRdb reanalyzed the 5' RACE reads, giving one entry per CDR3 protein sequence and no DNA. Its table records about 460,000 distinct CDR3 sequences. Findings of the study overall: Dominance of the CD3+CD56-NKG2C+ fraction by these clonotypes also held in a handful of donors. A range of about 1.0-8% of CD8+ T cells consisted of dominant NKG2C+ clonotypes in roughly 6 donors.

This CDR3 contains 15 residues. Germline CDR1 reads MNHNY; CDR2 reads SVGAGI (reference sequence). This clonotype was obtained from a woman aged 50 to 60 in good health. The genes are TRBV6-6 and TRBJ2-1; TCRdb reports TRBD2, a call that lacks DNA to check it against. The sequenced sample consisted of blood T cells: a sorted CD56 or NKG2C T cell subset, CD4+ or CD8+ T cells, or bulk PBMC T cells (not recorded which). The CDR3 sequence is CASSYNGLAGGPKFF.